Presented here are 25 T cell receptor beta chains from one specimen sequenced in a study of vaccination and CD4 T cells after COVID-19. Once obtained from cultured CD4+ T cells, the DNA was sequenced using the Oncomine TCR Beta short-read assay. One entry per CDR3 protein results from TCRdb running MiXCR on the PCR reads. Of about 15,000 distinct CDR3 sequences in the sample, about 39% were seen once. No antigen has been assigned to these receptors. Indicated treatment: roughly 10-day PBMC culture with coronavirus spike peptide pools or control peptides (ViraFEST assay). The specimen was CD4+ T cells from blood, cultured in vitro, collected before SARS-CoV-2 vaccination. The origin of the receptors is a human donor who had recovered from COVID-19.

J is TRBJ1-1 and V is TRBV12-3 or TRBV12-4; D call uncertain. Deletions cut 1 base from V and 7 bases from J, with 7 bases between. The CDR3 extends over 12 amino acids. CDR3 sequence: CASSLGGVEAFF. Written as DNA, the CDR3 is TGTGCCAGCAGTTTAGGAGGAGTTGAAGCTTTCTTT.

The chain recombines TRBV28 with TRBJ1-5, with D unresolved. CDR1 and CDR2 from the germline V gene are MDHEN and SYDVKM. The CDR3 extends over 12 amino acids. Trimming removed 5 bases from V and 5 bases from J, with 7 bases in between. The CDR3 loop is CASSLQYQPQHF. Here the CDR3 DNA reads TGTGCCAGCAGTCTACAGTATCAGCCCCAGCATTTT.

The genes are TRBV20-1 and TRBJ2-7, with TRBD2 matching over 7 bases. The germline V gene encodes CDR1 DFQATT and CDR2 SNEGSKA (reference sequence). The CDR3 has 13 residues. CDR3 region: CTAGASGHYEQYF. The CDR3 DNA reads TGCACAGCAGGAGCTAGCGGACACTACGAGCAGTACTTC.

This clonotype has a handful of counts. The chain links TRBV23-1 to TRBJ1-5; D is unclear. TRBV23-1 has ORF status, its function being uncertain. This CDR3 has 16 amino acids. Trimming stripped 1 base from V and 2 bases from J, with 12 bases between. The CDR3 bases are TGCGCCAGCAGTCAATTCTGCGGGGATGGCAATCAGCCCCAGCATTTT. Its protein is CASSQFCGDGNQPQHF.

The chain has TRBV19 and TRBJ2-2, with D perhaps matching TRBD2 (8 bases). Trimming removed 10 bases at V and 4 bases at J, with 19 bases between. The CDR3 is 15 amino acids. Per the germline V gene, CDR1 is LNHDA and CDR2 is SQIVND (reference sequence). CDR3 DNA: TGTGCCACCAAAAGGGGGCTAGCGGGCACCGGGGAGCTGTTTTTT. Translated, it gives CATKRGLAGTGELFF.

This chain's CDR3 is CASSYSGDTGELFF. The CDR3 DNA sequence: TGTGCCAGCAGTTACTCTGGGGACACCGGGGAGCTGTTTTTT. The rearrangement links TRBV6-5 to TRBJ2-2; D gene uncertain. The CDR3 is 14 residues long. Germline V CDR1 and CDR2: MNHEY, SVGAGI. The germline V and J ends were trimmed by 0 bases and 3 bases, with 5 bases remaining between them.

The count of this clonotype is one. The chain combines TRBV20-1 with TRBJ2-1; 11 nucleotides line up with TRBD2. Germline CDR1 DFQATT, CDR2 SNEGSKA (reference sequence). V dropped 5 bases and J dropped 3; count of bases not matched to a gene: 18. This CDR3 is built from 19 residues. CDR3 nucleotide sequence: TGCAGTGCTTTAGTGCATAGCGGGAGGGCCGAATATGTCTACAATGAGCAGTTCTTC. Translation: CSALVHSGRAEYVYNEQFF.

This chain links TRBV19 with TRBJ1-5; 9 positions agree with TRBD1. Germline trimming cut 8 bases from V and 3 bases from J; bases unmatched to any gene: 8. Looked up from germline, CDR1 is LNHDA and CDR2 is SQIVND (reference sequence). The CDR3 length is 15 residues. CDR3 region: CASLGTGIINQPQHF. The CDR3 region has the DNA TGTGCCAGTCTAGGGACAGGGATAATCAATCAGCCCCAGCATTTT.

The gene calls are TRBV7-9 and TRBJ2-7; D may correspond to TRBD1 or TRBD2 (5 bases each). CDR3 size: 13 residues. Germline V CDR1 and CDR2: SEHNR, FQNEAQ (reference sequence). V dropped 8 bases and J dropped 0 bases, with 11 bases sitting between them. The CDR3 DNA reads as TGTGCCAGCCGGGGTGGGGGCTCCTACGAGCAGTACTTC. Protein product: CASRGGGSYEQYF.

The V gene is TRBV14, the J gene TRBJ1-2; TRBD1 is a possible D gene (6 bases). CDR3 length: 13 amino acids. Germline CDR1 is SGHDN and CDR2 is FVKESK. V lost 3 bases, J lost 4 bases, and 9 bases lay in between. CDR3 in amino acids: CASSHKTGYGYTF. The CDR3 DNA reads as TGTGCCAGCAGCCATAAGACAGGCTATGGCTACACCTTC. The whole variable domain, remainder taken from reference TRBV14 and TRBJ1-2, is EAGVTQFPSHSVIEKGQTVTLRCDPISGHDNLYWYRRVMGKEIKFLLHFVKESKQDESGMPNNRFLAERTGGTYSTLKVQPAELEDSGVYFCASSHKTGYGYTFGSGTRLTVV.

The CDR3 region is CASSVRDIPGYTF. The CDR3 DNA reads TGCGCCAGCAGTGTCCGGGACATCCCTGGCTACACCTTC. The J gene is TRBJ1-2, the V gene TRBV10-2, with D possibly being TRBD1 (6 bases). This CDR3 is 13 amino acids long. Looked up from germline, CDR1 is WSHSY and CDR2 is SAAADI. Deletions cut 4 bases from V and 7 bases from J, with 13 bases between.

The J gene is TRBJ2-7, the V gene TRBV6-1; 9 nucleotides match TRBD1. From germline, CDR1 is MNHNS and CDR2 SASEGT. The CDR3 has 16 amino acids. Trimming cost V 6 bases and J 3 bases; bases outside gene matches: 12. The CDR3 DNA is TGTGCCAGCAGCCCTGCGGGGGACAGGGCTGACTACGAGCAGTACTTC. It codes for CASSPAGDRADYEQYF.

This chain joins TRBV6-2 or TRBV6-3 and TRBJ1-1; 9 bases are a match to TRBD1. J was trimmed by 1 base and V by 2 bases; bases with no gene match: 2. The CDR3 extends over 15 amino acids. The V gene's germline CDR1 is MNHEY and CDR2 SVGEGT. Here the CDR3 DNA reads TGTGCCAGCAGTTACAGGGGACAGGGGAACACTGAAGCTTTCTTT. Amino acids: CASSYRGQGNTEAFF.

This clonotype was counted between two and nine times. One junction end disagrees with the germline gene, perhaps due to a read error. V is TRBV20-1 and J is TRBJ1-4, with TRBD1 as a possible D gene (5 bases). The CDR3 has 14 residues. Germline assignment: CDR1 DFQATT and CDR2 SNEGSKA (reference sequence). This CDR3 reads CSATLGRPNEKLFF. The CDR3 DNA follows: TGTAGTGCTACCCTGGGACGGCCTAATGAAAAACTGTTTTTT.

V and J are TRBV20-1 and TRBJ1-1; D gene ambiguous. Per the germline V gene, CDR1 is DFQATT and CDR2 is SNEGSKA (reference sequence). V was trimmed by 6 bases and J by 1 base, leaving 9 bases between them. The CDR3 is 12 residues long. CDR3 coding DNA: TGCAGTGCGATGGACTGGAACACTGAAGCTTTCTTT. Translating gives CSAMDWNTEAFF.

The CDR3 spells CASSPRRAGNYNEQFF. DNA for the CDR3: TGTGCCAGCAGTCCTAGGCGGGCGGGTAACTACAATGAGCAGTTCTTC. The V call is TRBV27, the J call TRBJ2-1; weak D call: TRBD2 (5 bases). The germline V gene has CDR1 MNHEY and CDR2 SMNVEV (reference sequence). The CDR3 has 16 amino acids. Trimming removed 5 bases at V and 3 bases at J, with 17 bases between.

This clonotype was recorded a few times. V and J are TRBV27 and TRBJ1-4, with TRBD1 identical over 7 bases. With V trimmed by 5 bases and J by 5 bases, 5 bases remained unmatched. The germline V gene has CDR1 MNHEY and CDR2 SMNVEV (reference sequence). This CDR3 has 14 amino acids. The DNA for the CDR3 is TGTGCCAGCAGTAAACGGACAGGAAATGAAAAACTGTTTTTT. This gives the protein CASSKRTGNEKLFF.

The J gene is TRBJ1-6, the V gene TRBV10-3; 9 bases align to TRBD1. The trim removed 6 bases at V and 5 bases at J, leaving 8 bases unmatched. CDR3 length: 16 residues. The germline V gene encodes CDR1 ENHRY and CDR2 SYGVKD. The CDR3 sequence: CAIRGSGQGDNSPLHF. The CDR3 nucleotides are TGTGCCATCAGGGGGTCGGGACAGGGCGATAATTCACCCCTCCACTTT.

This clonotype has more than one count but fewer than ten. CDR3 sequence: CASSYTTGRQDQPQHF. The CDR3 DNA follows: TGTGCCAGCAGTTACACGACAGGGCGGCAAGATCAGCCCCAGCATTTT. The genes are TRBV6-5 and TRBJ1-5; 7 bases align to TRBD1. The CDR3 covers 16 residues. From germline, CDR1 is MNHEY and CDR2 SVGAGI. Losses at the gene ends were 2 bases for V and 5 bases for J; bases not matched to a gene: 9.

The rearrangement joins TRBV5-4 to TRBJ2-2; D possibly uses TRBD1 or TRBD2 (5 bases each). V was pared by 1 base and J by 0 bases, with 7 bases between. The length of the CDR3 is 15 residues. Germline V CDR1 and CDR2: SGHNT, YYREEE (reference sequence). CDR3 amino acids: CASSLRGANTGELFF. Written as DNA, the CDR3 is TGTGCCAGCAGCTTGCGAGGGGCGAACACCGGGGAGCTGTTTTTT.

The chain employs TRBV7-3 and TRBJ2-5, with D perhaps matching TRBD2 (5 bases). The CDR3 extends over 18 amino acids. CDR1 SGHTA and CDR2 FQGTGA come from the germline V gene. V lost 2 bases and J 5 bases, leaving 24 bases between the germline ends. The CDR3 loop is CASSLVPPTGYTRETQYF. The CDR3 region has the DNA TGTGCCAGCAGCTTAGTACCCCCTACCGGGTATACTAGGGAGACCCAGTACTTC.

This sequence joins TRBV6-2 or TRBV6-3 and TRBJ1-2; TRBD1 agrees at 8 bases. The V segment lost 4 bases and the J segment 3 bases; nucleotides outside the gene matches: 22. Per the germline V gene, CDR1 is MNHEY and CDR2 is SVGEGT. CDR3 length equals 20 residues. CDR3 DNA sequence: TGTGCCAGCAGTTTCGGACAGGGTCTACTGGGCCCATCCCTGGACTATGGCTACACCTTC. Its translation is CASSFGQGLLGPSLDYGYTF.

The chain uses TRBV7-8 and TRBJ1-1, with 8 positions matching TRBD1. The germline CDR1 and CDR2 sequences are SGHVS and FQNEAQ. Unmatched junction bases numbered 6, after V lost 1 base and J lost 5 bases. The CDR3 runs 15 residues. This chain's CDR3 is CASSLVQGASTEAFF. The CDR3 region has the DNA TGTGCCAGCAGCTTAGTCCAGGGGGCGAGTACTGAAGCTTTCTTT.

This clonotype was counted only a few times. Written as DNA, the CDR3 is TGTGCCAGCAGCTTAGTGGTCGCAGAGACCCAGTACTTC. This translates into CASSLVVAETQYF. The V and J genes are TRBV7-2 and TRBJ2-5, with unresolved D. V lost 1 base and J lost 4, with 7 bases in between. This CDR3 spans 13 amino acids. Germline CDR1 and CDR2: SGHTA and FQGNSA.

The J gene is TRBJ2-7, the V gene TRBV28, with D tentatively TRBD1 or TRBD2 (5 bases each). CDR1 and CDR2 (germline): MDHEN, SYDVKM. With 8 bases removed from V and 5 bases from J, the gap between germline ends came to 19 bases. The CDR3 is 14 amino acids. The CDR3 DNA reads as TGTGCCAGCGCACTCCCCGCAGGGAGTGACGAGCAGTACTTC. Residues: CASALPAGSDEQYF.